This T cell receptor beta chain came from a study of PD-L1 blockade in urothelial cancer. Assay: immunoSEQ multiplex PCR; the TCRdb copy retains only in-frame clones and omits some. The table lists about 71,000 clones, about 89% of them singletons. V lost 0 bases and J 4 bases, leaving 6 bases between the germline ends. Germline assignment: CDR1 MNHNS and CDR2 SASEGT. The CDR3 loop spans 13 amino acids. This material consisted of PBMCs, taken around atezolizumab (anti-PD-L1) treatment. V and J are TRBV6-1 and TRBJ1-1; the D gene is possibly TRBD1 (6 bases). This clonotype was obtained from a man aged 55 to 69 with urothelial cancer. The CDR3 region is CASSEAGGTEAFF. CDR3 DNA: TGTGCCAGCAGTGAAGCAGGGGGCACTGAAGCTTTCTTT.